Shown below are 2 T cell receptor beta chains from a single sample sequenced in a study of chemoradiotherapy in HPV16-positive cancers. Libraries were prepared by immunoSEQ multiplex PCR; TCRdb keeps only in-frame clonotypes and omits some of them. The sample holds some 14,000 clones, roughly 90% seen once. Material: blood, obtained from a patient who underwent chemoradiotherapy. The receptors were gathered from a human donor with HPV-associated anogenital cancer.

The chain uses TRBV19 and TRBJ2-6, with unresolved D. The CDR3 covers 12 residues. Trimming removed 5 bases at V and 5 bases at J, with 4 bases between. The germline CDR1 and CDR2 sequences are LNHDA and SQIVND (reference sequence). CDR3 sequence: CASSDRANVLTF. Written as DNA, the CDR3 is TGTGCCAGTAGTGACCGGGCCAACGTCCTGACTTTC.

The V and J genes are TRBV5-1 and TRBJ1-1; tentative D call: TRBD1 (6 bases). Deletions cut 4 bases from V and 5 bases from J, with 12 bases between. The CDR3 contains 13 residues. The germline gives CDR1 SGHRS, CDR2 YFSETQ. CDR3 amino acids: CASSITRGTEAFF. CDR3 in DNA: TGCGCCAGCAGCATTACCAGGGGTACTGAAGCTTTCTTT. The whole variable domain, remainder taken from reference TRBV5-1 and TRBJ1-1, is KAGVTQTPRYLIKTRGQQVTLSCSPISGHRSVSWYQQTPGQGLQFLFEYFSETQRNKGNFPGRFSGRQFSNSRSEMNVSTLELGDSALYLCASSITRGTEAFFGQGTRLTVV.